The 29 T cell receptor beta chains below were found in one sample sequenced in a study of early T cells in non-severe SARS-CoV-2 infection. One entry per CDR3 protein results from TCRdb running MiXCR on the 5' RACE reads. Of about 48,000 distinct CDR3 sequences in the sample, about 7.8% were seen once. The source material was whole blood. Receptors were obtained from an adult who was a healthcare worker with PCR-confirmed SARS-CoV-2 infection or an uninfected control (not recorded which).

This clonotype has a count of ten or more. The chain is built from TRBV3-1 and TRBJ1-2; D unclear. The CDR3 is 13 residues long. Deletions cut 4 bases from V and 3 bases from J, with 9 bases between. Germline values: CDR1 LGHDT, CDR2 YNNKEL (reference sequence). CDR3 amino acids: CASSPRRDYGYTF. CDR3 nucleotides: TGTGCCAGCAGCCCGAGGCGGGACTATGGCTACACCTTC. Full variable domain (outside the CDR3, taken from reference TRBV3-1 and TRBJ1-2): DTAVSQTPKYLVTQMGNDKSIKCEQNLGHDTMYWYKQDSKKFLKIMFSYNNKELIINETVPNRFSPKSPDKAHLNLHINSLELGDSAVYFCASSPRRDYGYTFGSGTRLTVV.

The sample holds many counts of this clonotype. This chain links TRBV2 with TRBJ2-7, with D possibly TRBD2 on 5 matching bases. Germline V gene sequence: CDR1 SNHLY, CDR2 FYNNEI. The length of the CDR3 is 14 residues. The V and J ends lost 6 bases and 0 bases respectively, with 12 bases between them. The CDR3 sequence is CASSERGSSYEQYF. In nucleotides, the CDR3 is TGTGCCAGCAGCGAACGAGGGAGCTCCTACGAGCAGTACTTC.

The chain employs TRBV7-2 and TRBJ2-7; 7 nucleotides align to TRBD2. The germline V gene encodes CDR1 SGHTA and CDR2 FQGNSA. CDR3 length: 15 residues. With V trimmed by 2 bases and J by 2 bases, 6 bases remained unmatched. As DNA, the CDR3 is TGTGCCAGCAGCTTATTTTGGGGGGGAACCTACGAGCAGTACTTC. Translation: CASSLFWGGTYEQYF.

This clonotype showed up many times. The gene calls are TRBV6-1 and TRBJ1-5; no firm D call. In germline, CDR1 is MNHNS, CDR2 SASEGT. The V end lost 3 bases, the J end lost 3 bases, and 12 bases lay between the germline ends. The CDR3 consists of 15 residues. Here the CDR3 reads CASSEGIINNQPQHF. The CDR3 bases are TGTGCCAGCAGTGAGGGCATAATAAACAATCAGCCCCAGCATTTT.

This clonotype turned up a few times. The chain couples TRBV7-2 to TRBJ1-2; 7 positions agree with TRBD1. Germline V lookup: CDR1 SGHTA, CDR2 FQGNSA. The CDR3 runs 14 residues. After removal of 3 bases from V and 8 bases from J, the junction contained 9 bases not matched to a gene. The CDR3 nucleotides read TGTGCCAGCAGCTTGACAGGGCGGATTGGAGGCTACACCTTC. Amino acids: CASSLTGRIGGYTF.

The chain couples TRBV28 to TRBJ2-7; tentatively, D is TRBD1 or TRBD2 (5 bases each). There are 14 residues in the CDR3. The V and J ends lost 8 bases and 3 bases respectively, with 17 bases between them. CDR1 is MDHEN, CDR2 SYDVKM, per germline. CDR3 sequence reads: CASHTPGRSYEQYF. The CDR3 region has the DNA TGTGCCAGCCATACCCCGGGACGTAGCTACGAGCAGTACTTC.

This clonotype was recorded many times. The chain carries TRBV6-6 and TRBJ1-3, with D uncertain. Germline CDR1 reads MNHNY; CDR2 reads SVGAGI (reference sequence). The CDR3 covers 16 residues. The V and J ends lost 1 base and 0 bases respectively, with 10 bases between them. The CDR3 is CASSYLEVSSGNTIYF. DNA of the CDR3: TGTGCCAGCAGTTACTTAGAAGTTTCCTCTGGAAACACCATATATTTT.

This clonotype was recorded a few times. The chain carries TRBV6-5 and TRBJ2-7, with no clear D. Trimming took off 6 bases at V and 4 bases at J, with 7 bases between the two ends. Germline loops: CDR1 MNHEY, CDR2 SVGAGI. This CDR3 spans 11 amino acids. The CDR3 coding sequence is TGTGCCAGCAGGGACGGATACGAGCAGTACTTC. The encoded protein is CASRDGYEQYF.

This clonotype was detected ten times or more. J is TRBJ1-5 and V is TRBV4-3, with D unclear. The CDR3 is 15 residues long. Germline assignment: CDR1 LGHNA and CDR2 YSLEER. V was shortened by 0 bases and J by 5 bases, with 11 bases between the two germline ends. The CDR3 reads CASSQDVSRDQPQHF. The CDR3 DNA follows: TGCGCCAGCAGCCAAGATGTAAGTCGCGATCAGCCCCAGCATTTT.

This clonotype has a handful of counts. The chain carries TRBV12-3 or TRBV12-4 and TRBJ2-3, with D possibly being TRBD2 (5 bases). The CDR3 contains 17 residues. The ends were cut back, 5 bases at V and 0 bases at J, with 18 bases in the middle. The DNA of the CDR3 is TGTGCCAGCAGTCCGTATTGGACTGTAACTAGCACAGATACGCAGTATTTT. Translation: CASSPYWTVTSTDTQYF.

The sample holds many counts of this clonotype. Written as DNA, the CDR3 is TGTGCCAGCAGCTTAGCAGGAGCGAACACCGGGGAGCTGTTTTTT. Residues: CASSLAGANTGELFF. V and J are TRBV7-2 and TRBJ2-2; D gene uncertain. From germline, CDR1 is SGHTA and CDR2 FQGNSA. Trimming shortened V by 0 bases and J by 0 bases, and 5 bases separated the two germline ends. The CDR3 contains 15 residues. Full variable domain (rest looked up from reference TRBV7-2 and TRBJ2-2): GAGVSQSPSNKVTEKGKDVELRCDPISGHTALYWYRQSLGQGLEFLIYFQGNSAPDKSGLPSDRFSAERTGGSVSTLTIQRTQQEDSAVYLCASSLAGANTGELFFGEGSRLTVL.

This clonotype was found many times. The chain carries TRBV12-5 and TRBJ1-2; D is ambiguous. The ends were cut back, 5 bases at V and 2 bases at J, with 3 bases in the middle. Germline V CDR1 and CDR2: LGHNT, FRNRAP. This CDR3 contains 11 residues. The CDR3 sequence is CASGGNYGYTF. CDR3 coding DNA: TGTGCTAGTGGTGGGAACTATGGCTACACCTTC.

In its sample, this clonotype was seen many times. The V call is TRBV29-1, the J call TRBJ2-2; D gene uncertain. V gave up 1 base and J gave up 1 base, with 7 bases separating them. This CDR3 region has 14 residues. Germline lookup yields CDR1 SQVTM and CDR2 ANQGSEA. The CDR3 sequence: CSVEGKGNTGELFF. The DNA of the CDR3 is TGCAGCGTTGAAGGAAAAGGGAACACCGGGGAGCTGTTTTTT.

The table lists this clonotype with many counts. The rearrangement links TRBV28 to TRBJ2-1; D gene uncertain. Germline V CDR1 and CDR2: MDHEN, SYDVKM. Trimming removed 4 bases from V and 7 bases from J, with 5 bases in between. This CDR3 is 11 amino acids long. The CDR3 DNA reads TGTGCCAGCAGTTCATGGAATGAGCAGTTCTTC. It specifies CASSSWNEQFF.

The J gene is TRBJ2-3, the V gene TRBV7-2, with 7 bases identical to TRBD1. The germline V gene encodes CDR1 SGHTA and CDR2 FQGNSA. The CDR3 length is 12 residues. J gave up 7 bases and V 5 bases, and 3 bases lay outside the gene matches. CDR3 in DNA: TGTGCCAGCAGCCCGGGACAGAATACGCAGTATTTT. Its translation is CASSPGQNTQYF.

This clonotype has just a few counts. This sequence joins TRBV18 and TRBJ1-2; D gene uncertain. The CDR3 is made up of 13 amino acids. Trimming left V 2 bases short and J 3 bases short, with 7 bases between. Germline CDR1 reads KGHSH; CDR2 reads LQKENI. CDR3 sequence: CASSPSEYYGYTF. The CDR3 DNA reads as TGTGCCAGCTCACCATCAGAATACTATGGCTACACCTTC.

This clonotype was counted many times. This chain links TRBV5-1 with TRBJ1-2; no reliable D call. The CDR3 spans 14 residues. V was clipped by 0 bases and J by 1 base, with 7 bases between them. Germline V gene sequence: CDR1 SGHRS, CDR2 YFSETQ. As DNA, the CDR3 is TGCGCCAGCAGCTTGGCGGTCGGTAACTATGGCTACACCTTC. As protein: CASSLAVGNYGYTF.

Many counts were recorded for this clonotype. The chain joins TRBV20-1 to TRBJ2-1; a weak D match, TRBD2 (6 bases). This CDR3 comprises 15 residues. Germline assignment: CDR1 DFQATT and CDR2 SNEGSKA (reference sequence). V was cut by 3 bases and J by 6 bases, with 18 bases left in between. The CDR3 nucleotides read TGCAGTGCTAGGGATCGACTAGTCCCCGGCAATGAGCAGTTCTTC. Amino acid sequence: CSARDRLVPGNEQFF.

This sequence joins TRBV2 and TRBJ1-1; 9 nucleotides agree with TRBD1. Germline CDR1 is SNHLY and CDR2 is FYNNEI. The J segment lost 4 bases and the V segment lost 6 bases, leaving 6 bases of the junction unmatched. The CDR3 runs to 14 residues. DNA for the CDR3: TGTGCCAGCAGCCGCACAGGGGGCATCACTGAAGCTTTCTTT. Protein: CASSRTGGITEAFF.

This clonotype was detected a few times. This chain connects TRBV6-2 or TRBV6-3 to TRBJ2-4; 9 bases agree with TRBD1. Germline CDR1 is MNHEY and CDR2 is SVGEGT. This CDR3 region has 16 residues. V was clipped by 3 bases and J by 15 bases; unmatched bases: 18. DNA of the CDR3: TGTGCCAGCAGTTATACGCGGACAGGGGCCAAAACCTTATGGTACTTC. Its protein is CASSYTRTGAKTLWYF.

This clonotype has at least ten counts. The V and J genes are TRBV2 and TRBJ1-1, with 9 bases aligning to TRBD1. Germline V CDR1 and CDR2: SNHLY, FYNNEI. This CDR3 comprises 14 residues. Losses at the gene ends were 5 bases for V and 4 bases for J; bases not matched to a gene: 5. CDR3 sequence reads: CASSKGQGATEAFF. In nucleotides, the CDR3 is TGTGCCAGCAGTAAGGGACAGGGTGCCACTGAAGCTTTCTTT.

This clonotype was detected many times. The chain combines TRBV24-1 with TRBJ2-5, with TRBD1 matching over 9 bases. The CDR3 loop spans 15 amino acids. Per germline, CDR1 KGHDR and CDR2 SFDVKD. The J segment lost 4 bases and the V segment lost 4 bases, leaving 6 bases of the junction unmatched. The CDR3 DNA sequence: TGTGCCACCAGTGACGCGGGACAGGGTACAGAGACCCAGTACTTC. It yields the protein CATSDAGQGTETQYF.

The gene calls are TRBV12-3 or TRBV12-4 and TRBJ2-4; D is uncertain. The CDR3 is made up of 16 amino acids. Trimming pared 8 bases from V and 0 bases from J, leaving 17 bases between. CDR3 sequence: CASGRIDSLAKNIQYF. The CDR3 DNA sequence: TGTGCCAGCGGACGGATCGACTCACTAGCCAAAAACATTCAGTACTTC.

This clonotype was counted at least ten times. CDR3 region: CASSALNQPQHF. The CDR3 nucleotides are TGTGCCAGCAGCGCTCTCAATCAGCCCCAGCATTTT. The gene calls are TRBV7-9 and TRBJ1-5; no clear D. Germline values: CDR1 SEHNR, CDR2 FQNEAQ (reference sequence). The CDR3 is 12 amino acids. V lost 5 bases and J 3 bases, leaving 5 bases between the germline ends.

This clonotype was counted a few times. The chain carries TRBV29-1 and TRBJ2-3, with D hard to call. Per germline, CDR1 SQVTM and CDR2 ANQGSEA. Trimming cost V 6 bases and J 5 bases, with 18 bases left between them. This CDR3 has 14 amino acids. The CDR3 nucleotides are TGCAGCGTCCTAGTTCCACTCAAGGTAGATACGCAGTATTTT. The encoded protein is CSVLVPLKVDTQYF.

This clonotype was detected many times. The V gene is TRBV30, the J gene TRBJ2-3; 10 bases agree with TRBD2. The CDR3 runs 15 residues. Germline values: CDR1 GTSNPN, CDR2 SVGIG (reference sequence). Germline trimming cut 0 bases from V and 4 bases from J; bases unmatched to any gene: 4. The CDR3 DNA is TGTGCCTGGAGTGTAGGGAGCGGGGGGGCAGATACGCAGTATTTT. It is translated as CAWSVGSGGADTQYF. Supplemented by reference TRBV30 and TRBJ2-3, the full variable domain reads SQTIHQWPATLVQPVGSPLSLECTVEGTSNPNLYWYRQAAGRGLQLLFYSVGIGQISSEVPQNLSASRPQDRQFILSSKKLLLSDSGFYLCAWSVGSGGADTQYFGPGTRLTVL.

This clonotype was detected only a few times. This rearrangement joins TRBV12-3 or TRBV12-4 to TRBJ2-3, with a tentative D call TRBD2 (5 bases). This CDR3 spans 13 amino acids. V was clipped by 6 bases and J by 8 bases, with 15 bases between them. The CDR3 bases are TGTGCCAGCAGACCCGGACTTAAACCTACGCAGTATTTT. Translating it yields CASRPGLKPTQYF.

The chain recombines TRBV12-3 or TRBV12-4 with TRBJ2-5, with 9 bases fitting TRBD1. The J segment lost 0 bases and the V segment lost 6 bases, leaving 5 bases of the junction unmatched. The CDR3 totals 15 residues. The CDR3 is CASSRTGVNQETQYF. Written as DNA, the CDR3 is TGTGCCAGCAGCCGGACAGGGGTGAACCAAGAGACCCAGTACTTC.

This clonotype was seen at least ten times. J is TRBJ1-2 and V is TRBV30, with D perhaps matching TRBD1 (5 bases). Germline CDR1 reads GTSNPN; CDR2 reads SVGIG (reference sequence). The CDR3 extends over 15 amino acids. V dropped 4 bases and J dropped 1 base, with 16 bases sitting between them. The CDR3 spells CAWIGRDGNNYGYTF. In nucleotides, the CDR3 is TGTGCCTGGATTGGACGGGACGGGAATAACTATGGCTACACCTTC.